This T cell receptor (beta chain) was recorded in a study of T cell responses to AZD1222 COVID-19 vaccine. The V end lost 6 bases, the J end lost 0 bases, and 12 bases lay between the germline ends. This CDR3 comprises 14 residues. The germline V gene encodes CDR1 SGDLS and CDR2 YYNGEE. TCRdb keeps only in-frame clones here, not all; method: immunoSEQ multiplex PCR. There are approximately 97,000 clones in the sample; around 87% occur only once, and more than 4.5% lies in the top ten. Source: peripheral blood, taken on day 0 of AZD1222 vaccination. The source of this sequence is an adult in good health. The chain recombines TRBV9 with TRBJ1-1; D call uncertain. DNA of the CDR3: TGTGCCAGCAACCCAGGACCTATGAACACTGAAGCTTTCTTT. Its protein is CASNPGPMNTEAFF.